The 28 T cell receptor beta chains listed next were all sequenced from one sample in a study of T cell changes during pregnancy in multiple sclerosis. The table came from immunoSEQ multiplex PCR; TCRdb's copy has only in-frame clones and leaves some out. The table includes under 100,000 clones, over 90% detected once. Here the sequenced sample was peripheral blood, taken in the second trimester of pregnancy. All receptors derive from a female donor with multiple sclerosis, enrolled in a pregnancy study.

This sequence joins TRBV12-5 and TRBJ2-1; D may be TRBD2 (5 bases). Trimming left V 0 bases short and J 4 bases short, with 10 bases between. This CDR3 comprises 15 residues. Germline-derived CDR1 and CDR2 are LGHNT and FRNRAP. This CDR3 is CASGLVLGKYNEQFF. In DNA, the CDR3 is TGTGCTAGTGGTTTGGTACTCGGGAAATACAATGAGCAGTTCTTC.

CDR3 protein: CASSPQRDTQYF. As DNA, the CDR3 is TGTGCCAGCTCACCCCAGCGAGATACGCAGTATTTT. The rearrangement uses TRBV18 and TRBJ2-3; D uncertain. Germline CDR1 reads KGHSH; CDR2 reads LQKENI. This CDR3 has 12 amino acids. Trimming cost V 3 bases and J 5 bases, with 6 bases left between them.

The CDR3 loop reads CASSLVGGGSLSYEQYF. The CDR3 nucleotides read TGCGCCAGCAGCTTGGTGGGGGGAGGGTCCCTCTCCTACGAGCAGTACTTC. The chain couples TRBV5-1 to TRBJ2-7; 7 bases are a match to TRBD2. The V and J ends lost 0 bases and 0 bases, in that order; junction bases with no gene match: 9. Germline V gene sequence: CDR1 SGHRS, CDR2 YFSETQ. The CDR3 loop spans 17 amino acids.

V gene TRBV19 combines with J gene TRBJ1-1; 9 bases line up with TRBD1. The length of the CDR3 is 16 residues. From germline, CDR1 is LNHDA and CDR2 SQIVND (reference sequence). The V segment lost 5 bases and the J segment 3 bases; nucleotides outside the gene matches: 10. The CDR3 bases are TGTGCCAGTAGTGTCTCCGGGACAGGGCGGGACACTGAAGCTTTCTTT. It is translated as CASSVSGTGRDTEAFF.

This chain links TRBV7-2 with TRBJ2-1; possible D gene TRBD2, 6 bases. The CDR3 is 16 amino acids. Germline lookup yields CDR1 SGHTA and CDR2 FQGNSA. The V end was cut by 5 bases, the J end by 5 bases, with 19 bases between. The CDR3 coding sequence is TGTGCCAGCAGCCCATGGGCCTCCGGGAGAAACAATGAGCAGTTCTTC. This codes for CASSPWASGRNNEQFF.

The chain links TRBV6-1 to TRBJ2-3; 7 positions agree with TRBD2. The CDR3 is 14 amino acids. J was trimmed by 2 bases and V by 8 bases; bases with no gene match: 7. CDR1 is MNHNS and CDR2 is SASEGT in the germline V gene. The CDR3 here is CASGLSGNTDTQYF. CDR3 DNA: TGTGCCAGCGGATTAAGCGGGAACACAGATACGCAGTATTTT.

The chain joins TRBV29-1 to TRBJ1-1, with D possibly being TRBD1 (6 bases). V shed 5 bases and J shed 5 bases, with 12 bases lying between them. The CDR3 spans 12 residues. Germline V gene data show CDR1 as SQVTM and CDR2 as ANQGSEA. The CDR3 region has the DNA TGCAGCGTTACCAGGGGAGGGACTGAAGCTTTCTTT. The encoded protein is CSVTRGGTEAFF.

This clone has just a few counts. This chain uses TRBV2 with TRBJ2-7, with D possibly TRBD1 on 6 matching bases. The V end was cut by 7 bases, the J end by 6 bases, with 19 bases between. CDR3 length equals 14 residues. Germline-derived CDR1 and CDR2 are SNHLY and FYNNEI. The CDR3 DNA is TGTGCCAGCAATAAAGTCTACAGGGAAGGCGAGCAGTACTTC. Translation: CASNKVYREGEQYF.

This chain links TRBV25-1 with TRBJ2-7; 7 nucleotides agree with TRBD1. CDR3 length equals 16 residues. Trimming removed 8 bases from V and 0 bases from J; junction bases left unmatched: 13. From germline, CDR1 is MGHDK and CDR2 SYGVNS. The CDR3 reads CASSSPGGQTSYEQYF. As DNA, the CDR3 is TGTGCCAGCTCATCCCCAGGGGGACAAACCTCCTACGAGCAGTACTTC.

The chain has TRBV29-1 and TRBJ1-1, with 10 bases matching TRBD1. Germline loops: CDR1 SQVTM, CDR2 ANQGSEA. Trimming removed 2 bases from V and 8 bases from J; junction bases left unmatched: 26. The CDR3 is 20 residues long. CDR3 sequence: CSVETMPRQGATFESLEAFF. CDR3 nucleotide sequence: TGCAGCGTTGAAACCATGCCCAGACAGGGGGCTACGTTTGAGTCACTGGAAGCTTTCTTT.

This clone is a singleton in its sample. The V call is TRBV2, the J call TRBJ2-7, with TRBD1 matching over 10 bases. Germline trimming cut 0 bases from V and 4 bases from J; bases unmatched to any gene: 0. The CDR3 loop spans 14 amino acids. The germline gives CDR1 SNHLY, CDR2 FYNNEI. The CDR3 region is CASSEAGQGYEQYF. DNA of the CDR3: TGTGCCAGCAGTGAAGCGGGACAGGGGTACGAGCAGTACTTC.

The chain couples TRBV5-1 to TRBJ2-1; 14 bases line up with TRBD2. J gave up 7 bases and V 2 bases, and 8 bases lay outside the gene matches. From germline, CDR1 is SGHRS and CDR2 YFSETQ. CDR3 length: 17 amino acids. CDR3 sequence (DNA): TGCGCCAGCAGCTTTCCCCAGACTAGCGGGAGGGGGAATGAGCAGTTCTTC. Protein sequence: CASSFPQTSGRGNEQFF.

The chain joins TRBV5-1 to TRBJ1-4; 7 bases align to TRBD1. With 0 bases clipped from V and 6 bases from J, the junction kept 8 bases outside the gene matches. This CDR3 is 16 amino acids long. Germline V gives CDR1 SGHRS, CDR2 YFSETQ. This CDR3 reads CASSLEFGQVYEKLFF. The DNA of the CDR3 is TGCGCCAGCAGCTTGGAGTTCGGACAGGTGTATGAAAAACTGTTTTTT.

The chain employs TRBV6-5 and TRBJ2-1; D perhaps matches TRBD1 (5 bases). The germline CDR1 and CDR2 sequences are MNHEY and SVGAGI. The germline V and J ends were trimmed by 8 bases and 6 bases, with 14 bases remaining between them. The CDR3 spans 13 residues. In DNA form, the CDR3 reads TGTGCCAGCGTCAGGGCCCTCACCAATGAGCAGTTCTTC. This codes for CASVRALTNEQFF.

The chain links TRBV27 to TRBJ1-2, with 8 bases identical to TRBD1. Germline CDR1 MNHEY, CDR2 SMNVEV (reference sequence). Trimming removed 3 bases from V and 4 bases from J; junction bases left unmatched: 7. This CDR3 spans 15 amino acids. This CDR3 reads CASSLLQGGIYGYTF. The CDR3 DNA reads as TGTGCCAGCAGTTTGTTACAGGGGGGGATCTATGGCTACACCTTC.

This chain links TRBV27 with TRBJ2-1, with D unclear. From germline, CDR1 is MNHEY and CDR2 SMNVEV (reference sequence). Trimming shortened V by 6 bases and J by 4 bases, and 10 bases separated the two germline ends. The CDR3 extends over 13 amino acids. The CDR3 coding sequence is TGTGCCAGCAGGACTGGAGTTTACAATGAGCAGTTCTTC. Its protein product is CASRTGVYNEQFF.

The chain recombines TRBV27 with TRBJ2-7; 8 positions match TRBD1. Germline CDR1 and CDR2: MNHEY and SMNVEV (reference sequence). The CDR3 loop spans 14 amino acids. Trimming at V came to 4 bases and at J to 3 bases, leaving 5 bases not matched to a gene. Here the CDR3 reads CASSSGTGFYEQYF. In DNA, the CDR3 is TGTGCCAGCAGTTCCGGGACAGGTTTCTACGAGCAGTACTTC.

V is TRBV4-2 and J is TRBJ1-4; 7 bases fit TRBD1. The CDR3 length is 17 residues. The V gene's germline CDR1 is LGHNA and CDR2 YNFKEQ. The V and J ends lost 4 bases and 0 bases, in that order; junction bases with no gene match: 8. Here the CDR3 DNA reads TGTGCCAGCAGCCGGACAGGCAAAGTCTCAACTAATGAAAAACTGTTTTTT. This encodes CASSRTGKVSTNEKLFF.

The gene calls are TRBV10-3 and TRBJ1-5, with D possibly being TRBD1 (5 bases). Per the germline V gene, CDR1 is ENHRY and CDR2 is SYGVKD. The CDR3 extends over 16 amino acids. V gave up 1 base and J gave up 3 bases, with 13 bases separating them. As DNA, the CDR3 is TGTGCCATCAGTGAGTTGGCAGGGCCCCCCAATCAGCCCCAGCATTTT. It yields the protein CAISELAGPPNQPQHF.

The gene calls are TRBV6-5 and TRBJ2-1, with D perhaps matching TRBD2 (5 bases). Trimming left V 3 bases short and J 1 base short, with 10 bases between. Germline V gives CDR1 MNHEY, CDR2 SVGAGI. The CDR3 covers 15 residues. The chain's CDR3 is CASSYQSGSYNEQFF. The CDR3 DNA is TGTGCCAGCAGTTATCAAAGCGGTTCCTACAATGAGCAGTTCTTC.

The rearrangement uses TRBV6-4 and TRBJ1-1; D is uncertain. Germline assignment: CDR1 MRHNA and CDR2 SNTAGT. The CDR3 extends over 13 amino acids. V lost 3 bases to trimming and J lost 4 bases, with 9 bases between them. The CDR3 loop reads CASSEELGTEAFF. Written as DNA, the CDR3 is TGTGCCAGCAGTGAGGAGCTGGGCACTGAAGCTTTCTTT.

This rearrangement joins TRBV7-2 to TRBJ1-2, with TRBD1 as a possible D gene (5 bases). The CDR3 runs 13 residues. The V end was cut by 1 base, the J end by 8 bases, with 11 bases between. Germline V gene sequence: CDR1 SGHTA, CDR2 FQGNSA. CDR3 residues: CASSLGGAGGYTF. CDR3 bases: TGTGCCAGCAGCTTAGGGGGCGCGGGGGGCTACACCTTC.

The J gene is TRBJ2-1, the V gene TRBV25-1; possibly TRBD1 for D (5 bases). Germline CDR1 and CDR2: MGHDK and SYGVNS. The length of the CDR3 is 14 residues. V shed 5 bases and J shed 2 bases, with 10 bases lying between them. CDR3 sequence (DNA): TGTGCCAGCAGTCAAATGGGGCCCTACAATGAGCAGTTCTTC. Protein product: CASSQMGPYNEQFF.

This chain joins TRBV5-6 and TRBJ2-1; maybe TRBD2 (6 bases). The V and J ends lost 4 bases and 9 bases respectively, with 20 bases between them. The CDR3 length is 15 residues. CDR1 is SGHDT, CDR2 YYEEEE, per germline. CDR3 residues: CASSPAPEGASEQFF. The CDR3 nucleotides are TGTGCCAGCAGCCCAGCACCGGAGGGCGCAAGTGAGCAGTTCTTC.

V is TRBV7-6 and J is TRBJ2-1, with 13 bases fitting TRBD2. Trimming removed 7 bases from V and 8 bases from J; junction bases left unmatched: 8. From germline, CDR1 is SGHVS and CDR2 FNYEAQ. The CDR3 runs to 15 residues. CDR3 region: CASTRTSGSVYEQFF. CDR3 sequence (DNA): TGTGCCAGCACCAGGACTAGCGGGAGTGTCTATGAGCAGTTCTTC.

The chain combines TRBV10-3 with TRBJ2-3; 9 nucleotides line up with TRBD2. From germline, CDR1 is ENHRY and CDR2 SYGVKD. V trimming: 0 bases; J trimming: 2 bases; junction bases outside the gene matches: 6. The length of the CDR3 is 17 residues. Here the CDR3 reads CAISESVGGRATDTQYF. CDR3 nucleotide sequence: TGTGCCATCAGTGAGTCGGTTGGCGGGAGGGCCACAGATACGCAGTATTTT.

V usage is TRBV2 and J usage is TRBJ2-7; 11 bases are a match to TRBD2. From germline, CDR1 is SNHLY and CDR2 FYNNEI. Trimming cost V 4 bases and J 0 bases; bases outside gene matches: 14. CDR3 length: 19 amino acids. In DNA form, the CDR3 reads TGTGCCAGCAGTGCTAGTAGGGGACTAGCGGAACATTCCTCCTACGAGCAGTACTTC. Its translation: CASSASRGLAEHSSYEQYF.

This chain joins TRBV19 and TRBJ1-5; 7 bases align to TRBD1. CDR3 length: 15 amino acids. V was clipped by 6 bases and J by 6 bases; unmatched bases: 11. Germline V gene data show CDR1 as LNHDA and CDR2 as SQIVND (reference sequence). The CDR3: CASSIPGQPPQPQHF. For the CDR3, the DNA is TGTGCCAGTAGCATCCCGGGACAGCCGCCTCAGCCCCAGCATTTT.